A single sample is the source of the 26 T cell receptor beta chains below, sequenced in a study of CD8 T cells in Susac syndrome. A quantity of roughly 0.5 to 1 ug RNA underwent reverse transcription using random hexamers. TCRdb re-called the immunoSEQ multiplex PCR reads with MiXCR, one entry per CDR3 protein. Here the sample spans tens of thousands of distinct CDR3 sequences, 93% being singletons. Source material: CD8+ T cells from PBMCs. Every receptor here comes from a human donor in good health.

V and J are TRBV7-9 and TRBJ2-5, with TRBD2 matching over 10 bases. This CDR3 has 17 residues. V shed 5 bases and J 2 bases; nucleotides not matched to a gene: 11. Germline V gives CDR1 SEHNR, CDR2 FQNEAQ (reference sequence). CDR3 in amino acids: CASSLTSGSSLQETQYF. The CDR3 coding sequence is TGTGCCAGCAGCCTGACTAGCGGGTCATCGTTACAAGAGACCCAGTACTTC.

The chain combines TRBV5-1 with TRBJ2-1; 8 positions agree with TRBD2. CDR3 size: 13 residues. The germline gives CDR1 SGHRS, CDR2 YFSETQ. The junction had 2 bases not matched to a gene; V was cut back by 0 bases and J by 9 bases. This CDR3 reads CASSLAGGFEQFF. The CDR3 DNA reads TGCGCCAGCAGCTTGGCGGGAGGGTTTGAGCAGTTCTTC.

The V call is TRBV29-1, the J call TRBJ2-7; D is uncertain. V lost 1 base, J lost 3 bases, and 7 bases lay in between. This CDR3 has 12 residues. Germline V gene data show CDR1 as SQVTM and CDR2 as ANQGSEA. The CDR3 region has the DNA TGCAGCGTTGAAGGGTACCGCTACGAGCAGTACTTC. Translation gives CSVEGYRYEQYF.

The V gene is TRBV3-1, the J gene TRBJ1-5, with 8 bases aligning to TRBD1. This CDR3 region has 16 residues. J lost 7 bases, V lost 0 bases, and 8 bases had no gene match. The germline CDR1 and CDR2 sequences are LGHDT and YNNKEL (reference sequence). The DNA for the CDR3 is TGTGCCAGCAGCCAAGATCGGTCACAGGGGGGACAGCCCCAGCATTTT. Amino acid sequence: CASSQDRSQGGQPQHF.

The V gene is TRBV7-8, the J gene TRBJ2-1; 10 bases are a match to TRBD2. Trimming at V came to 5 bases and at J to 7 bases, leaving 8 bases not matched to a gene. The V gene's germline CDR1 is SGHVS and CDR2 FQNEAQ. The CDR3 runs 15 residues. The CDR3 DNA follows: TGTGCCAGCAGCGTGGGGACTAGCGTGTGGAATGAGCAGTTCTTC. This sequence encodes CASSVGTSVWNEQFF.

V usage is TRBV12-3 or TRBV12-4 and J usage is TRBJ1-1; the D is unclear. Trimming took off 2 bases at V and 1 base at J, with 2 bases between the two ends. The CDR3 is 12 residues long. As DNA, the CDR3 is TGTGCCAGCAGTTTAAAGAACACTGAAGCTTTCTTT. Its translation: CASSLKNTEAFF.

This clonotype has a single count. This chain joins TRBV29-1 and TRBJ2-7, with D unclear. The germline CDR1 and CDR2 sequences are SQVTM and ANQGSEA. The CDR3 has 11 amino acids. Trimming removed 4 bases from V and 6 bases from J, with 10 bases in between. The CDR3 is CSVVLAPEQYF. The CDR3 DNA follows: TGCAGCGTTGTTCTGGCGCCCGAGCAGTACTTC.

J is TRBJ2-3 and V is TRBV7-6; D might be TRBD2 (6 bases). The CDR3 totals 15 residues. Trimming stripped 5 bases from V and 5 bases from J, with 17 bases between. CDR1 SGHVS and CDR2 FNYEAQ come from the germline V gene. The chain's CDR3 is CASSPVGGAGDTQYF. The CDR3 bases are TGTGCCAGCAGCCCCGTGGGGGGAGCAGGAGATACGCAGTATTTT.

The chain is built from TRBV5-6 and TRBJ2-5; no clear D. CDR3 length: 13 amino acids. The germline CDR1 and CDR2 sequences are SGHDT and YYEEEE. V lost 0 bases to trimming and J lost 3 bases, with 6 bases between them. CDR3 sequence (DNA): TGTGCCAGCAGCTTGGCGGCGGAAGAGACCCAGTACTTC. This gives the protein CASSLAAEETQYF.

This chain joins TRBV2 and TRBJ2-7; TRBD1 agrees at 10 bases. The CDR3 is 12 residues long. Germline CDR1 reads SNHLY; CDR2 reads FYNNEI. Germline trimming cut 7 bases from V and 7 bases from J; bases unmatched to any gene: 4. The CDR3 region has the DNA TGTGCCAGCACCAGGACAGGGGGAGAGCAGTACTTC. Protein: CASTRTGGEQYF.

The rearrangement uses TRBV7-9 and TRBJ1-1, with unresolved D. The CDR3 runs 14 residues. Trimming pared 5 bases from V and 7 bases from J, leaving 17 bases between. Germline CDR1 and CDR2: SEHNR and FQNEAQ (reference sequence). The CDR3 is CASSPTGSNFEAFF. CDR3 DNA: TGTGCCAGCAGCCCAACCGGATCTAATTTTGAAGCTTTCTTT.

The chain is built from TRBV28 and TRBJ1-4; D is undetermined. V shed 4 bases and J shed 4 bases, with 7 bases lying between them. The V gene's germline CDR1 is MDHEN and CDR2 SYDVKM. The CDR3 length is 13 residues. CDR3 bases: TGTGCCAGCAGTTCACAGCATAATGAAAAACTGTTTTTT. Protein sequence: CASSSQHNEKLFF.

The CDR3 reads CASSTWLERETQYF. The CDR3 DNA is TGTGCCAGCAGCACCTGGTTGGAGCGGGAGACCCAGTACTTC. The gene calls are TRBV6-5 and TRBJ2-5; a weak D match, TRBD2 (5 bases). V lost 6 bases and J 5 bases, leaving 16 bases between the germline ends. The CDR3 loop spans 14 amino acids. Germline CDR1 reads MNHEY; CDR2 reads SVGAGI.

The table lists this clonotype with a count of one. This sequence joins TRBV29-1 and TRBJ2-1, with D perhaps matching TRBD2 (6 bases). The CDR3 totals 13 residues. V was shortened by 6 bases and J by 3 bases, with 12 bases between the two germline ends. Germline V gene lookup returns CDR1 SQVTM and CDR2 ANQGSEA. DNA for the CDR3: TGCAGCGTCCACGGGCGGGGCTACAATGAGCAGTTCTTC. It codes for CSVHGRGYNEQFF.

The chain joins TRBV28 to TRBJ2-7, with TRBD2 as a possible D gene (5 bases). The CDR3 contains 14 residues. Between the trimmed V and J ends, which lost 5 bases and 7 bases, there was a span of 18 bases. Germline values: CDR1 MDHEN, CDR2 SYDVKM. CDR3 sequence reads: CASSPGLFPGEQYF. The CDR3, as DNA: TGTGCCAGCAGTCCCGGACTTTTCCCGGGGGAGCAGTACTTC. Complete variable domain (other parts from reference TRBV28 and TRBJ2-7): DVKVTQSSRYLVKRTGEKVFLECVQDMDHENMFWYRQDPGLGLRLIYFSYDVKMKEKGDIPEGYSVSREKKERFSLILESASTNQTSMYLCASSPGLFPGEQYFGPGTRLTVT.

The rearrangement joins TRBV7-9 to TRBJ2-3; 8 bases agree with TRBD2. Germline V gene lookup returns CDR1 SEHNR and CDR2 FQNEAQ (reference sequence). V shed 2 bases and J 3 bases; nucleotides not matched to a gene: 4. CDR3 size: 15 residues. CDR3 DNA: TGTGCCAGCAGCTTAAGCGGGAGCGTGACAGATACGCAGTATTTT. This codes for CASSLSGSVTDTQYF. Complete variable domain (other parts from reference TRBV7-9 and TRBJ2-3): DTGVSQNPRHKITKRGQNVTFRCDPISEHNRLYWYRQTLGQGPEFLTYFQNEAQLEKSRLLSDRFSAERPKGSFSTLEIQRTEQGDSAMYLCASSLSGSVTDTQYFGPGTRLTVL.

V gene TRBV7-6 combines with J gene TRBJ1-1, with 8 bases identical to TRBD1. The V gene's germline CDR1 is SGHVS and CDR2 FNYEAQ. The V and J ends lost 5 bases and 7 bases, in that order; junction bases with no gene match: 9. The CDR3 is 14 residues long. CDR3 nucleotide sequence: TGTGCCAGCAGCGCAGGGGGCGCGTTTAATGAAGCTTTCTTT. It is translated as CASSAGGAFNEAFF.

J is TRBJ2-1 and V is TRBV27; D is ambiguous. CDR3 length equals 13 residues. Germline-derived CDR1 and CDR2 are MNHEY and SMNVEV (reference sequence). Between the trimmed V and J ends, which lost 6 bases and 9 bases, there was a span of 15 bases. Here the CDR3 DNA reads TGTGCCAGCAGCCTTCGAGCGTTGACTGAGCAGTTCTTC. Its translation: CASSLRALTEQFF.

The chain recombines TRBV20-1 with TRBJ2-5; TRBD1 matches 9 bases. J lost 1 base, V lost 5 bases, and 14 bases had no gene match. The germline V gene has CDR1 DFQATT and CDR2 SNEGSKA (reference sequence). This CDR3 is 17 amino acids long. In nucleotides, the CDR3 is TGCAGTGCTCCGCGCCCCCCGGGGACAGGGATCCAAGAGACCCAGTACTTC. Translating it yields CSAPRPPGTGIQETQYF.

The J gene is TRBJ1-2, the V gene TRBV20-1, with 9 bases matching TRBD1. The CDR3 spans 16 residues. Germline V lookup: CDR1 DFQATT, CDR2 SNEGSKA (reference sequence). V was clipped by 6 bases and J by 5 bases; unmatched bases: 16. For the CDR3, the DNA is TGCAGTGCCATGCCCCTCACAGGGGGCAGCTTATATGGCTACACCTTC. Amino acid sequence: CSAMPLTGGSLYGYTF.

The chain joins TRBV29-1 to TRBJ1-1; D may be TRBD1 (5 bases). Germline V gene lookup returns CDR1 SQVTM and CDR2 ANQGSEA. Trimming cost V 4 bases and J 3 bases, with 9 bases left between them. The CDR3 sequence is 12 residues long. The DNA of the CDR3 is TGCAGCGTTGCCCCGGGGGACACTGAAGCTTTCTTT. Its translation: CSVAPGDTEAFF.

V gene TRBV7-2 combines with J gene TRBJ1-2; tentative D call: TRBD1 (6 bases). Between the trimmed V and J ends, which lost 4 bases and 4 bases, there was a span of 13 bases. This CDR3 spans 14 amino acids. CDR1 is SGHTA, CDR2 FQGNSA, per germline. CDR3 in amino acids: CASSSTGNAYGYTF. CDR3 nucleotides: TGTGCCAGCAGCTCCACAGGGAATGCCTATGGCTACACCTTC.

The J gene is TRBJ2-7, the V gene TRBV3-1, with TRBD2 identical over 14 bases. V gave up 2 bases and J gave up 4 bases; unmatched junction bases: 4. This CDR3 contains 16 residues. The V gene's germline CDR1 is LGHDT and CDR2 YNNKEL (reference sequence). The CDR3 DNA sequence: TGTGCCAGCAGCCAACCTGGACTAGCGGGAGGTTACGAGCAGTACTTC. Translation gives CASSQPGLAGGYEQYF.

This chain uses TRBV9 with TRBJ2-2, with a tentative D call TRBD2 (5 bases). V lost 4 bases and J lost 2, with 15 bases in between. The germline gives CDR1 SGDLS, CDR2 YYNGEE. This CDR3 is 16 amino acids long. DNA of the CDR3: TGTGCCAGCAGCTTCCCTTTAAGCGGCAACACCGGGGAGCTGTTTTTT. Encoded protein: CASSFPLSGNTGELFF.

This clonotype appeared a single time. The chain combines TRBV20-1 with TRBJ2-5; the match to TRBD2 covers 13 bases. The CDR3 is 15 amino acids. The J segment lost 5 bases and the V segment lost 4 bases, leaving 7 bases of the junction unmatched. The germline gives CDR1 DFQATT, CDR2 SNEGSKA (reference sequence). In nucleotides, the CDR3 is TGCAGTGCTATTGGACTAGCGGGAGTATGGGAGACCCAGTACTTC. It translates to CSAIGLAGVWETQYF.

This chain links TRBV2 with TRBJ2-1; TRBD2 matches 7 bases. The CDR3 has 17 residues. Germline CDR1 and CDR2: SNHLY and FYNNEI. V lost 6 bases to trimming and J lost 4 bases; unmatched junction nucleotides: 15. The CDR3 nucleotides are TGTGCCAGCAGCCGGCACCAGGGAGGGAACGATTACAATGAGCAGTTCTTC. This encodes CASSRHQGGNDYNEQFF.